This TCR beta chain originates from a study of cytomegalovirus exposure and HLA in healthy donors. Broader study findings: A likely sequencing artifact accounted for one observed cluster of highly shared sequence variants. In a later analysis, productive TCRs from donors in an Asian-associated ancestry cluster reportedly carried fewer N-insertions than the cohort mean. The listing of 150 to 200 TCR beta chains classed them as cytomegalovirus-associated.

Germline loops: CDR1 ENHRY, CDR2 SYGVKD. The CDR3 sequence is 14 residues long. V dropped 6 bases and J dropped 3; count of bases not matched to a gene: 1. PCR amplification relied on 60 Vbeta primers (plus 13 Jbeta primers). Profiling relied on immunoSEQ multiplex PCR, and the TCRdb table lists in-frame clones only, not all of them. The sample has roughly 120,000 clones, over 75% seen once; the top ten hold around 13%. The table lists this clone with a few counts. What it binds is not known. Source material: PBMCs. This chain links TRBV10-3 with TRBJ2-5; TRBD2 matches 13 bases. The sequence was obtained from a woman between 40 and 55 years old in good health and CMV-seropositive. The CDR3 DNA is TGTGCCATCAGGGGGACTAGCGGGAAAGAGACCCAGTACTTC. Encoded protein: CAIRGTSGKETQYF.